The following is a T cell receptor beta chain sequence with its context. The sample comes from a study of blood T cell repertoires in COVID-19. For the study at large: Some COVID-19 samples were acute and others convalescent; all came from the United States, Italy and Spain.

TCRdb's copy holds only in-frame clones and misses some; the assay was immunoSEQ multiplex PCR. This sample has about 120,000 clones; roughly 80% occur once, and the top ten carry about 6.8%. Germline CDR1 reads MDHEN; CDR2 reads SYDVKM. The V end was cut by 6 bases, the J end by 8 bases, with 16 bases between. This CDR3 is built from 13 residues. The rearrangement links TRBV28 to TRBJ1-2, with a possible D match to TRBD1 (5 bases). Material for sequencing was peripheral blood. The sequence came from a man aged 65-85 years with acute or convalescent COVID-19. CDR3 in amino acids: CASRRQTSGGYTF. For the CDR3, the DNA is TGTGCCAGCAGAAGACAGACCTCTGGGGGCTACACCTTC.